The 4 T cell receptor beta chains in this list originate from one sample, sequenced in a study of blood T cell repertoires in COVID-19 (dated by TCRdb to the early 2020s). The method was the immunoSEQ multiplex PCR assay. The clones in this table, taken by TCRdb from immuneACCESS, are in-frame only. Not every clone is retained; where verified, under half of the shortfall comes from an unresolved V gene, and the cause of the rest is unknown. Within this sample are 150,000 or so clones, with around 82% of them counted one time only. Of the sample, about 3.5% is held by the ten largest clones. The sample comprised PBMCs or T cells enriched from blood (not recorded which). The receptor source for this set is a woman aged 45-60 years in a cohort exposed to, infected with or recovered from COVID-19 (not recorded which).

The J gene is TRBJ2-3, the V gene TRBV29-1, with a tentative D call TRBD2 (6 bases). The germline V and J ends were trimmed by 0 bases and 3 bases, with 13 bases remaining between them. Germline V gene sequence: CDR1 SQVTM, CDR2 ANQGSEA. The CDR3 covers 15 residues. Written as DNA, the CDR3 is TGCAGCGTTGAAGATTGGAGGGTTGAAACAGATACGCAGTATTTT. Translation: CSVEDWRVETDTQYF.

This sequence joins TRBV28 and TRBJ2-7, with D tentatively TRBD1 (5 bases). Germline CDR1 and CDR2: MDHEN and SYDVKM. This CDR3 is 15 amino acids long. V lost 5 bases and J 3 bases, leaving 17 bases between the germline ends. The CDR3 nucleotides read TGTGCCAGCAGTAACAAACGGACACCCTACTACGAGCAGTACTTC. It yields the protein CASSNKRTPYYEQYF. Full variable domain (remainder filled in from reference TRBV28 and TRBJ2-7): DVKVTQSSRYLVKRTGEKVFLECVQDMDHENMFWYRQDPGLGLRLIYFSYDVKMKEKGDIPEGYSVSREKKERFSLILESASTNQTSMYLCASSNKRTPYYEQYFGPGTRLTVT.

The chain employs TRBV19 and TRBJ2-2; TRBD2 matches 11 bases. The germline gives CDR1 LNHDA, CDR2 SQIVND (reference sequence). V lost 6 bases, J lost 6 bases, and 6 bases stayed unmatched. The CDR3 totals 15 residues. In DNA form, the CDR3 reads TGTGCCAGTAGCATACTAGCGGGAGCCCCCGGGGAGCTGTTTTTT. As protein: CASSILAGAPGELFF.

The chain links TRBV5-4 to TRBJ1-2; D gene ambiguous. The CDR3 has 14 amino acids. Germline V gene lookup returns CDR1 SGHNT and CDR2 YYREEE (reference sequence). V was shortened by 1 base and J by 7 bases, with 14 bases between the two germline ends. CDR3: CASSLRVGGGGYTF. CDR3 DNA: TGTGCCAGCAGCTTGAGGGTTGGAGGTGGTGGCTACACCTTC.